This T cell receptor (beta chain) emerged from a study of blood T cell repertoires in COVID-19. Study information: Spain, Italy and the United States supplied samples that represented acute and convalescent COVID-19.

The authors' processing: Reference gene primer amplification in the assay estimated nucleated cell counts. Produced via immunoSEQ multiplex PCR; TCRdb's table is partial and in-frame only. The V and J calls and clone size come from that table; D and trimming were worked out from the DNA. The repertoire holds roughly 180,000 clones, about 85% seen once, with less than 8% in the top ten. The sample consisted of peripheral blood. The receptor was derived from a man aged 80 or over with COVID-19, enrolled during active disease.

In DNA, the CDR3 is TGTGCCAGCAGATTGGGACAGTTGAACACTGAAGCTTTCTTT. Translation gives CASRLGQLNTEAFF. This chain uses TRBV19 with TRBJ1-1, with 7 bases lining up with TRBD1. The CDR3 is 14 residues long. V was pared by 9 bases and J by 0 bases, with 7 bases of the junction left unmatched. Germline CDR1 LNHDA, CDR2 SQIVND (reference sequence).